This T cell receptor (beta chain) was sequenced for a study of T cell responses to AZD1222 COVID-19 vaccine. Findings and limits, study-wide: Epitopes outside B.1.351 and B.1.1.7 mutated regions reportedly drew nearly half of spike TCRs.

Trimming left V 8 bases short and J 8 bases short, with 19 bases between. CDR3 length: 13 amino acids. Germline V gene lookup returns CDR1 SEHNR and CDR2 FQNEAQ (reference sequence). Libraries were prepared by immunoSEQ multiplex PCR; TCRdb keeps only in-frame clonotypes and omits some of them. The sample consists of some 130,000 clones, 85% to 95% of them appearing once. With regard to this clone: The antigen is undetermined.

V gene TRBV7-9 combines with J gene TRBJ2-7; TRBD2 might be the D (7 bases). Source: peripheral blood, taken on day 0 of AZD1222 vaccination. The sequence was collected from an adult in good health. The CDR3 reads CASSTGAGAKQYF. CDR3 coding DNA: TGTGCCAGCTCTACTGGGGCGGGGGCTAAGCAGTACTTC.